The 27 T cell receptor beta chains given below trace back to one sample, sequenced in a study of cytomegalovirus exposure and HLA in healthy donors (dated by TCRdb to between 2016 and 2019). Preparation of the library involved the immunoSEQ multiplex PCR assay. The multiplex PCR relied on a mix of 60 forward primers for TCR Vbeta segments and 13 reverse primers for TCR Jbeta segments. TCRdb mirrors the immuneACCESS table, restricted to in-frame sequences. Some clones are absent from its copies; in checked studies, under half trace to an unresolved V gene, and the reason for the others is unknown. The sample table records approximately 150,000 clones; about 75% of these occur just once. About 3.5% of the sample is taken by the ten largest. The sample consisted of PBMCs. The receptors shown here come from a man in his forties in good health and CMV-seronegative.

V usage is TRBV13 and J usage is TRBJ1-3; D is possibly TRBD1 (5 bases). The CDR3 is made up of 16 amino acids. Germline CDR1 PRHDT, CDR2 FYEKMQ (reference sequence). Trimming took off 3 bases at V and 0 bases at J, with 12 bases between the two ends. In nucleotides, the CDR3 is TGTGCCAGCAGCTTTCGTACAGGCCTCTCTGGAAACACCATATATTTT. This encodes CASSFRTGLSGNTIYF.

This clone was observed once. The chain uses TRBV2 and TRBJ1-5; 7 nucleotides line up with TRBD1. CDR3 length: 14 amino acids. Germline V CDR1 and CDR2: SNHLY, FYNNEI. Trimming cost V 7 bases and J 6 bases; bases outside gene matches: 9. CDR3 residues: CASNQDRVGQPQHF. The DNA for the CDR3 is TGTGCCAGCAATCAAGACAGGGTGGGTCAGCCCCAGCATTTT.

This sequence joins TRBV2 and TRBJ1-5, with 12 bases aligning to TRBD1. The germline V gene has CDR1 SNHLY and CDR2 FYNNEI. Trimming removed 6 bases from V and 7 bases from J; junction bases left unmatched: 4. The CDR3 has 14 amino acids. For the CDR3, the DNA is TGTGCCAGCAGCGGGACAGGGGGCTGGCAGCCCCAGCATTTT. Its protein is CASSGTGGWQPQHF.

The chain links TRBV29-1 to TRBJ1-2; D perhaps matches TRBD1 (5 bases). With 7 bases removed from V and 4 bases from J, the gap between germline ends came to 25 bases. CDR1 is SQVTM, CDR2 ANQGSEA, per germline. The length of the CDR3 is 16 residues. The CDR3 sequence: CSAPNLGRGGIYGYTF. CDR3 bases: TGCAGCGCCCCGAATTTGGGTCGGGGGGGAATCTATGGCTACACCTTC.

This chain connects TRBV7-9 to TRBJ1-2, with D possibly being TRBD1 (6 bases). Germline assignment: CDR1 SEHNR and CDR2 FQNEAQ (reference sequence). V gave up 5 bases and J gave up 6 bases, with 16 bases separating them. The CDR3 contains 14 residues. CDR3 DNA sequence: TGTGCCAGCAGCCTATTGAGAGGGGGGGATGGCTACACCTTC. Translation gives CASSLLRGGDGYTF. Variable domain in full (rest from reference TRBV7-9 and TRBJ1-2): DTGVSQNPRHKITKRGQNVTFRCDPISEHNRLYWYRQTLGQGPEFLTYFQNEAQLEKSRLLSDRFSAERPKGSFSTLEIQRTEQGDSAMYLCASSLLRGGDGYTFGSGTRLTVV.

Only one count was recorded for this clone. V usage is TRBV7-9 and J usage is TRBJ1-2; the match to TRBD1 covers 8 bases. Germline loops: CDR1 SEHNR, CDR2 FQNEAQ (reference sequence). J lost 2 bases, V lost 5 bases, and 7 bases had no gene match. This CDR3 has 15 amino acids. DNA for the CDR3: TGTGCCAGCAGCCCTCGCGACAGGGGCAACTATGGCTACACCTTC. Protein sequence: CASSPRDRGNYGYTF.

The rearrangement joins TRBV6-6 to TRBJ2-5; 10 bases align to TRBD1. The J segment lost 5 bases and the V segment lost 7 bases, leaving 13 bases of the junction unmatched. The CDR3 spans 16 residues. Per germline, CDR1 MNHNY and CDR2 SVGAGI (reference sequence). The CDR3 is CASMKGDRGRRETQYF. In DNA, the CDR3 is TGTGCCAGCATGAAAGGGGACAGGGGCCGCCGGGAGACCCAGTACTTC.

DNA for the CDR3: TGTGCCACCTCCGAGCCCGGGACAGGTGACTCCTACGAGCAGTACTTC. Translated: CATSEPGTGDSYEQYF. The V gene is TRBV21-1, the J gene TRBJ2-7; TRBD1, the table's D call, was not compared with the DNA. TRBV21-1 corresponds to a pseudogene. The CDR3 has 16 residues.

CDR3 loop: CASSQEGQVNEQFF. Written as DNA, the CDR3 is TGCGCCAGCAGCCAAGAGGGGCAGGTCAATGAGCAGTTCTTC. The chain is built from TRBV4-1 and TRBJ2-1; the D gene is possibly TRBD1 (5 bases). The V end lost 0 bases, the J end lost 6 bases, and 9 bases lay between the germline ends. Germline assignment: CDR1 MGHRA and CDR2 YSYEKL. The CDR3 runs to 14 residues.

The J gene is TRBJ1-2, the V gene TRBV5-6; 7 nucleotides match TRBD1. This CDR3 has 14 amino acids. The germline gives CDR1 SGHDT, CDR2 YYEEEE. J was trimmed by 6 bases and V by 0 bases; bases with no gene match: 5. The CDR3 DNA sequence: TGTGCCAGCAGCTTGGGACAGGGAATCAATGGCTACACCTTC. Residues: CASSLGQGINGYTF.

The chain has TRBV5-1 and TRBJ1-1; perhaps TRBD1 as D (5 bases). V dropped 4 bases and J dropped 4 bases, with 14 bases sitting between them. Germline assignment: CDR1 SGHRS and CDR2 YFSETQ. This CDR3 is built from 14 residues. The DNA for the CDR3 is TGCGCCAGCAGCGAAGACGGGGGGAGCACTGAAGCTTTCTTT. This codes for CASSEDGGSTEAFF.

This chain joins TRBV11-2 and TRBJ1-4; 7 nucleotides agree with TRBD1. Germline V CDR1 and CDR2: SGHAT, FQNNGV. J lost 10 bases, V lost 0 bases, and 17 bases had no gene match. This CDR3 has 18 amino acids. For the CDR3, the DNA is TGTGCCAGCAGCTTAGACGCAGACAGGGCAGGGGTTAAGGGAAAACTGTTTTTT. It codes for CASSLDADRAGVKGKLFF.

This clone occurred a few times. The junction differs from germline at one of its ends, possibly a read error. The chain carries TRBV19 and TRBJ2-7, with 11 bases matching TRBD1. There are 10 residues in the CDR3. Per germline, CDR1 LNHDA and CDR2 SQIVND (reference sequence). The CDR3 DNA reads TGTGCCAGTAGTATGGACAGGGGGCACTTC. As protein: CASSMDRGHF.

The V and J genes are TRBV4-3 and TRBJ2-2; no reliable D call. Trimming took 0 bases from V and 3 from J, leaving 8 bases between them. Looked up from germline, CDR1 is LGHNA and CDR2 is YSLEER. This CDR3 contains 15 residues. The CDR3 loop is CASSQELLHTGELFF. CDR3 DNA sequence: TGCGCCAGCAGCCAAGAATTACTTCACACCGGGGAGCTGTTTTTT.

This chain uses TRBV5-1 with TRBJ1-2; TRBD1 matches 9 bases. The CDR3 is made up of 16 amino acids. V trimming: 2 bases; J trimming: 1 base; junction bases outside the gene matches: 6. The V gene's germline CDR1 is SGHRS and CDR2 YFSETQ. DNA for the CDR3: TGCGCCAGCAGCTTCTCAGACAGGGGGGGTAACTATGGCTACACCTTC. It is translated as CASSFSDRGGNYGYTF. Full variable domain (rest looked up from reference TRBV5-1 and TRBJ1-2): KAGVTQTPRYLIKTRGQQVTLSCSPISGHRSVSWYQQTPGQGLQFLFEYFSETQRNKGNFPGRFSGRQFSNSRSEMNVSTLELGDSALYLCASSFSDRGGNYGYTFGSGTRLTVV.

The chain links TRBV9 to TRBJ2-5; TRBD1 agrees at 8 bases. There are 15 residues in the CDR3. V lost 4 bases and J lost 1; bases outside the gene matches: 6. CDR1 and CDR2 from the germline V gene are SGDLS and YYNGEE. The CDR3 here is CASSTTGGTQETQYF. CDR3 nucleotides: TGTGCCAGCAGCACCACAGGGGGTACCCAAGAGACCCAGTACTTC. Full variable domain (remainder filled in from reference TRBV9 and TRBJ2-5): DSGVTQTPKHLITATGQRVTLRCSPRSGDLSVYWYQQSLDQGLQFLIQYYNGEERAKGNILERFSAQQFPDLHSELNLSSLELGDSALYFCASSTTGGTQETQYFGPGTRLLVL.

Only one count was recorded for this clone. The rearrangement joins TRBV5-4 to TRBJ2-1; 7 bases agree with TRBD2. Trimming cost V 2 bases and J 6 bases; bases outside gene matches: 14. Germline V gene data show CDR1 as SGHNT and CDR2 as YYREEE (reference sequence). This CDR3 contains 17 residues. The CDR3: CASSLGVERGWINEQFF. In DNA form, the CDR3 reads TGTGCCAGCAGCTTAGGAGTTGAGCGGGGTTGGATCAATGAGCAGTTCTTC.

The gene calls are TRBV6-1 and TRBJ2-1; TRBD1 aligns across 7 bases. The V segment lost 4 bases and the J segment 0 bases; nucleotides outside the gene matches: 9. Germline assignment: CDR1 MNHNS and CDR2 SASEGT. This CDR3 has 17 residues. CDR3 region: CASSGRTGEISYNEQFF. CDR3 sequence (DNA): TGTGCCAGCAGTGGCAGGACAGGAGAGATCTCCTACAATGAGCAGTTCTTC.

This clone was counted only a few times. This specimen includes other DNA sequences encoding the same CDR3. V gene TRBV11-2 combines with J gene TRBJ2-7, with 7 bases fitting TRBD1. CDR1 SGHAT and CDR2 FQNNGV come from the germline V gene. The trim removed 5 bases at V and 4 bases at J, leaving 20 bases unmatched. There are 18 residues in the CDR3. CDR3 sequence: CASSPISRRQGEGYEQYF. The CDR3 nucleotides are TGTGCCAGCAGCCCGATCTCCCGTAGACAGGGCGAAGGGTACGAGCAGTACTTC. The full variable domain, in which reference TRBV11-2 and TRBJ2-7 provide the parts outside the CDR3, is EAGVAQSPRYKIIEKRQSVAFWCNPISGHATLYWYQQILGQGPKLLIQFQNNGVVDDSQLPKDRFSAERLKGVDSTLKIQPAKLEDSAVYLCASSPISRRQGEGYEQYFGPGTRLTVT.

J is TRBJ1-6 and V is TRBV28; possible D gene TRBD1, 6 bases. Germline CDR1 reads MDHEN; CDR2 reads SYDVKM. The CDR3 is 17 amino acids. Trimming pared 4 bases from V and 8 bases from J, leaving 21 bases between. The CDR3: CASSSPISTGWDSPLHF. In nucleotides, the CDR3 is TGTGCCAGCAGTTCGCCAATAAGTACAGGGTGGGATTCACCCCTCCACTTT.

In its sample, this clone was seen a few times. CDR3 sequence (DNA): TGTGCCAGCAGTGGGGGACAGGGGGCCGTCGATGAGCAGTTCTTC. Translation: CASSGGQGAVDEQFF. V gene TRBV2 combines with J gene TRBJ2-1; 12 bases line up with TRBD1. The junction had 6 bases not matched to a gene; V was cut back by 4 bases and J by 8 bases. Germline-derived CDR1 and CDR2 are SNHLY and FYNNEI. The CDR3 runs 15 residues.

The rearrangement uses TRBV27 and TRBJ1-1, with TRBD1 matching over 7 bases. From germline, CDR1 is MNHEY and CDR2 SMNVEV (reference sequence). CDR3 size: 18 residues. J was trimmed by 0 bases and V by 4 bases; bases with no gene match: 14. The CDR3 region is CASSSYRGGYLMNTEAFF. CDR3 nucleotide sequence: TGTGCCAGCAGTTCTTACAGGGGAGGTTATCTGATGAACACTGAAGCTTTCTTT.

The V gene is TRBV18, the J gene TRBJ1-2; D is perhaps TRBD1 (5 bases). Trimming removed 6 bases from V and 8 bases from J, with 25 bases in between. Germline loops: CDR1 KGHSH, CDR2 LQKENI. There are 16 residues in the CDR3. The CDR3 sequence is CASSLIRQGPIGGYTF. For the CDR3, the DNA is TGTGCCAGCTCCCTCATACGGCAGGGCCCGATTGGGGGCTACACCTTC.

This chain links TRBV6-5 with TRBJ1-2, with 9 bases that match TRBD1. The germline CDR1 and CDR2 sequences are MNHEY and SVGAGI. The junction had 4 bases not matched to a gene; V was cut back by 5 bases and J by 3 bases. The CDR3 sequence is 14 residues long. The CDR3 DNA is TGTGCCAGCAGTACCGACAGGGGGGACTATGGCTACACCTTC. This sequence encodes CASSTDRGDYGYTF.

J is TRBJ2-5 and V is TRBV28; D is uncertain. The length of the CDR3 is 15 residues. Between the trimmed V and J ends, which lost 4 bases and 1 base, there was a span of 13 bases. CDR1 and CDR2 (germline): MDHEN, SYDVKM. The CDR3 protein is CASSSRRVLQETQYF. The DNA of the CDR3 is TGTGCCAGCAGTTCCAGACGGGTCCTCCAAGAGACCCAGTACTTC. The whole variable domain, filled in from reference TRBV28 and TRBJ2-5, reads DVKVTQSSRYLVKRTGEKVFLECVQDMDHENMFWYRQDPGLGLRLIYFSYDVKMKEKGDIPEGYSVSREKKERFSLILESASTNQTSMYLCASSSRRVLQETQYFGPGTRLLVL.

The rearrangement joins TRBV2 to TRBJ2-2; TRBD1 is a possible D gene (6 bases). The CDR3 runs 17 residues. The germline V and J ends were trimmed by 9 bases and 0 bases, with 20 bases remaining between them. Germline V gene sequence: CDR1 SNHLY, CDR2 FYNNEI. CDR3 sequence (DNA): TGTGCCAGTGGAGCGAGGGGGAGCGGCCCGAACACCGGGGAGCTGTTTTTT. Residues: CASGARGSGPNTGELFF.

CDR3 nucleotides: TGTGCCGGACAGGGGATGAACACTGAAGCTTTCTTT. It yields the protein CAGQGMNTEAFF. The rearrangement joins TRBV5-4 to TRBJ1-1; 9 bases agree with TRBD1. V shed 10 bases, J shed 0 bases, and the junction held 1 base outside the gene matches. This CDR3 spans 12 amino acids. From germline, CDR1 is SGHNT and CDR2 YYREEE (reference sequence).